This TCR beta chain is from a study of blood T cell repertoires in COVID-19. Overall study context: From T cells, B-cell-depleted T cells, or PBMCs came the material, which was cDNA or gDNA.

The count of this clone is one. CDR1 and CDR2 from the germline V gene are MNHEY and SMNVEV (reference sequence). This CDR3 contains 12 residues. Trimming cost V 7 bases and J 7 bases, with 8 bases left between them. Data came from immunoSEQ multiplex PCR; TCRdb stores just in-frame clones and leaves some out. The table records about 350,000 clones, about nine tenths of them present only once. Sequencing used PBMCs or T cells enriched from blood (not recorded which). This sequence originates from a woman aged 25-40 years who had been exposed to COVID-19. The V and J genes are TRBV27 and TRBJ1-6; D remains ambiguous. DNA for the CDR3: TGTGCCAGCACAGACGGGAATTCACCCCTCCACTTT. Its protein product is CASTDGNSPLHF.